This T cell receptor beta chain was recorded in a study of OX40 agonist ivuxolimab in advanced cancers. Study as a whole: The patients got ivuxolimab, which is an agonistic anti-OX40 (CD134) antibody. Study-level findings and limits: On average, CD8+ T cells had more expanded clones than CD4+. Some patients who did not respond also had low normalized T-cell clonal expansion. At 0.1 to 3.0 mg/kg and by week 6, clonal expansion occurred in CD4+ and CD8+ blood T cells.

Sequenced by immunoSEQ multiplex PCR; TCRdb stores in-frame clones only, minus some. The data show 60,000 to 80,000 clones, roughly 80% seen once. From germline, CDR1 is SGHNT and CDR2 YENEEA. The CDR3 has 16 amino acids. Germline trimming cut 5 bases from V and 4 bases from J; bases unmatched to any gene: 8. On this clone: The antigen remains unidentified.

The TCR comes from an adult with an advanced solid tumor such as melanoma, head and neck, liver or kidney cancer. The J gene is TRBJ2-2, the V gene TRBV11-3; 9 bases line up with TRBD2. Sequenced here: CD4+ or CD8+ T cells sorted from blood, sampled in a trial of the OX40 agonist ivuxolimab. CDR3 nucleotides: TGTGCCAGCAGCCAAACGAGCGGGGGGACCACCGGGGAGCTGTTTTTT. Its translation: CASSQTSGGTTGELFF.